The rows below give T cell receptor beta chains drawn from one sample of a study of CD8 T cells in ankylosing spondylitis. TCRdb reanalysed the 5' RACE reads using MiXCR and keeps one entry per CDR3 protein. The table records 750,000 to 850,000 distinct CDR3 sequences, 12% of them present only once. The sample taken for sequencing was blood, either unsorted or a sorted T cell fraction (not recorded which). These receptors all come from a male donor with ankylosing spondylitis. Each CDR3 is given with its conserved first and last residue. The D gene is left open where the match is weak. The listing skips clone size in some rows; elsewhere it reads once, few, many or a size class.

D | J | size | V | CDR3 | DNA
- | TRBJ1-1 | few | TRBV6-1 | CASRPRGGSSNTEAFF | TGTGCCAGCAGACCACGAGGGGGTTCATCGAACACTGAAGCTTTCTTT
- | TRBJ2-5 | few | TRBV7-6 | CASSLPLKGRMLETQYF | TGTGCCAGCAGCTTACCACTTAAGGGAAGGATGTTAGAGACCCAGTACTTC
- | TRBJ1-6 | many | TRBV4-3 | CASSPLGTASNSPLHF | TGCGCCAGCAGCCCGCTGGGGACCGCTTCTAATTCACCCCTCCACTTT
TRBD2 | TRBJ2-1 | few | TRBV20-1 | CSAPNRGGSSYNEQFF | TGCAGTGCTCCAAACCGGGGGGGCTCCTCCTACAATGAGCAGTTCTTC
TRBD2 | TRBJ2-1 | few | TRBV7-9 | CASSPGLADAEQFF | TGTGCCAGCAGCCCGGGACTAGCGGACGCCGAGCAGTTCTTC
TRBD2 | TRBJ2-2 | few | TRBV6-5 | CASRSWGSGGTGELFF | TGTGCCAGCCGTTCTTGGGGGTCCGGGGGGACCGGGGAGCTGTTTTTT
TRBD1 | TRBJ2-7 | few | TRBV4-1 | CASSPRGLAENYEQYF | TGCGCCAGCAGCCCCAGGGGGCTAGCAGAGAACTACGAGCAGTACTTC
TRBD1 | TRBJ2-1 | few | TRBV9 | CASSPGQGDNEQFF | TGTGCATCGAGTCCGGGACAGGGAGACAATGAGCAGTTCTTC
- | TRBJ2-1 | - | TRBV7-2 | CASSWRLLNEQFF | TGTGCCAGCAGCTGGCGACTTCTCAATGAGCAGTTCTTC
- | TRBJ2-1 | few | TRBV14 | CASSHLIAPSSYNEQFF | TGTGCCAGCAGCCACCTCATAGCGCCGAGCTCCTACAATGAGCAGTTCTTC
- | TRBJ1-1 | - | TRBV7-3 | CASSLQGPGPGTEAFF | TGTGCCAGCAGCTTACAAGGGCCGGGCCCAGGCACTGAAGCTTTCTTT
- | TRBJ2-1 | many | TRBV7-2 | CASSVWKDEQFF | TGTGCCAGCAGCGTATGGAAGGATGAGCAGTTCTTC
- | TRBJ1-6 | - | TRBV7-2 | CASSLRDRGLHSPLHF | TGTGCCAGCAGCTTACGCGACCGGGGTCTTCATTCACCCCTCCACTTT
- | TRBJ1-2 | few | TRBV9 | CASSEGWGPTYGYTF | TGTGCCAGCAGCGAGGGGTGGGGACCGACCTATGGCTACACCTTC